The present entry profiles one TCR beta chain with its context. Its specificity is not known. The PCR employed 60 Vbeta primers together with 13 Jbeta primers. Repertoires were generated with immunoSEQ multiplex PCR, while TCRdb's copy carries only in-frame clones and drops some. The sample contains tens of thousands of clones, approximately 71% of which appear only once. This entry comes from a study of cytomegalovirus exposure and HLA in healthy donors. Study results and limitations: The authors later found TCR association rates varying by HLA locus, with DRB1 most and HLA-C fewest. Cytomegalovirus association was listed for approximately 160 TCR beta chains.

V lost 5 bases, J lost 9 bases, and 10 bases stayed unmatched. The CDR3 is 15 residues long. CDR1 and CDR2 (germline): SGHTA, FQGNSA. The sample consisted of PBMCs. The TCR was taken from a man aged 25 to 45 in good health and CMV-seronegative. The chain is built from TRBV7-2 and TRBJ1-6; TRBD1 aligns across 7 bases. The CDR3, as DNA: TGTGCCAGCAGCGAGCTTCAGGGGGTCACTTCACCCCTCCACTTT. The encoded protein is CASSELQGVTSPLHF. Full variable domain (remainder filled in from reference TRBV7-2 and TRBJ1-6): GAGVSQSPSNKVTEKGKDVELRCDPISGHTALYWYRQSLGQGLEFLIYFQGNSAPDKSGLPSDRFSAERTGGSVSTLTIQRTQQEDSAVYLCASSELQGVTSPLHFGNGTRLTVT.